The 5 T cell receptor beta chains below all came from one sample that was sequenced in a study of T cells in narcolepsy. TCRdb's copy holds only in-frame clones and misses some; the assay was immunoSEQ multiplex PCR. The sample has 25,000 to 35,000 clones; roughly 87% are singletons. Sequenced: memory (CD45RA-) CD4+ T cells from blood. The receptor source for this set is a human donor in good health.

The chain is built from TRBV19 and TRBJ2-2; 8 bases agree with TRBD1. This CDR3 is 18 amino acids long. The germline CDR1 and CDR2 sequences are LNHDA and SQIVND (reference sequence). The V segment lost 5 bases and the J segment 0 bases; nucleotides outside the gene matches: 11. CDR3 sequence reads: CASSRGPGQGANTGELFF. Written as DNA, the CDR3 is TGTGCCAGTAGTCGCGGGCCCGGACAGGGCGCGAACACCGGGGAGCTGTTTTTT.

The chain employs TRBV4-1 and TRBJ1-5; 7 positions agree with TRBD1. Germline CDR1 and CDR2: MGHRA and YSYEKL. This CDR3 has 16 amino acids. V shed 3 bases, J shed 5 bases, and the junction held 10 bases outside the gene matches. This chain's CDR3 is CASSHSRQGRDQPQHF. For the CDR3, the DNA is TGCGCCAGCAGCCATTCCAGACAGGGTCGGGATCAGCCCCAGCATTTT.

The chain links TRBV18 to TRBJ1-1; tentative D call: TRBD1 (6 bases). Looked up from germline, CDR1 is KGHSH and CDR2 is LQKENI. The CDR3 is 13 residues long. V was trimmed by 3 bases and J by 5 bases, leaving 10 bases between them. The CDR3 coding sequence is TGTGCCAGCTCACCGAAACAGGGAACTGAAGCTTTCTTT. This codes for CASSPKQGTEAFF.

The chain is built from TRBV6-6 and TRBJ1-5; D gene uncertain. The CDR3 sequence is 14 residues long. Germline V gives CDR1 MNHNY, CDR2 SVGAGI (reference sequence). The V end lost 8 bases, the J end lost 3 bases, and 14 bases lay between the germline ends. CDR3 sequence: CASRQLAINQPQHF. The CDR3 DNA reads as TGTGCCAGCCGTCAACTGGCAATCAATCAGCCCCAGCATTTT.

The chain combines TRBV5-1 with TRBJ1-2; 7 nucleotides align to TRBD1. From germline, CDR1 is SGHRS and CDR2 YFSETQ. The junction had 2 bases not matched to a gene; V was cut back by 8 bases and J by 13 bases. The CDR3 covers 8 residues. CDR3 coding DNA: TGCGCCAGGGGACAGAGCACCTTC. It encodes CARGQSTF.